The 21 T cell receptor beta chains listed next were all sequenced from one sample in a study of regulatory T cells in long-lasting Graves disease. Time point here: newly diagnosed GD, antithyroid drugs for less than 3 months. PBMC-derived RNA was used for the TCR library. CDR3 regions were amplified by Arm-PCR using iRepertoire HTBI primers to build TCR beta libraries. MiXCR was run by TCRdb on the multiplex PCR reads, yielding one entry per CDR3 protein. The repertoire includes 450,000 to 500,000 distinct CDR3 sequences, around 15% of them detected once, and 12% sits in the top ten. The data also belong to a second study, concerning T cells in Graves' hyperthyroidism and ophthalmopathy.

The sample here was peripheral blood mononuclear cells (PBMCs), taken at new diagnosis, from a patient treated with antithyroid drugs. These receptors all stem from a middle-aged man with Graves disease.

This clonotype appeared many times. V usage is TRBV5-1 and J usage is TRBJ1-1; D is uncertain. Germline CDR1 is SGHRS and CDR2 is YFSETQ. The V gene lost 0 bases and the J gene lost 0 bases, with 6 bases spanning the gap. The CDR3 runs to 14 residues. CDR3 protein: CASSLVAMNTEAFF. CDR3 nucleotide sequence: TGCGCCAGCAGCTTGGTGGCAATGAACACTGAAGCTTTCTTT.

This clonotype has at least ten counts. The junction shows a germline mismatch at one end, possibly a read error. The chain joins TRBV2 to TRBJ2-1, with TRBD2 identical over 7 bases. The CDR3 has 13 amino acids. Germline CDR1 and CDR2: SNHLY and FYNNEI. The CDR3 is CASGEASGNEQFF. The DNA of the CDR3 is TGTGCCAGCGGTGAGGCTAGCGGAAATGAGCAGTTCTTC.

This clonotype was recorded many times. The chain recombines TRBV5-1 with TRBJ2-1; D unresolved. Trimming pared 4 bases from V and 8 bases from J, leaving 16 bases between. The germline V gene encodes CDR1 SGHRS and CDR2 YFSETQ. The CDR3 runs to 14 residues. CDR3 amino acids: CASSLGSGFDEQFF. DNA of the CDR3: TGCGCCAGCAGCCTAGGTTCTGGGTTCGATGAGCAGTTCTTC. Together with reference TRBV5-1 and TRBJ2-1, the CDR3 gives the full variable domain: KAGVTQTPRYLIKTRGQQVTLSCSPISGHRSVSWYQQTPGQGLQFLFEYFSETQRNKGNFPGRFSGRQFSNSRSEMNVSTLELGDSALYLCASSLGSGFDEQFFGPGTRLTVL.

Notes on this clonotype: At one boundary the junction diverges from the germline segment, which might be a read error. CDR3 sequence reads: CASSLSGSGYGQYF. The CDR3 DNA sequence: TGTGCCAGCAGCTTATCCGGGAGTGGCTACGGGCAGTACTTC. V is TRBV7-9 and J is TRBJ2-7; D may be TRBD2 (6 bases). In germline, CDR1 is SEHNR, CDR2 FQNEAQ (reference sequence). This CDR3 contains 14 residues.

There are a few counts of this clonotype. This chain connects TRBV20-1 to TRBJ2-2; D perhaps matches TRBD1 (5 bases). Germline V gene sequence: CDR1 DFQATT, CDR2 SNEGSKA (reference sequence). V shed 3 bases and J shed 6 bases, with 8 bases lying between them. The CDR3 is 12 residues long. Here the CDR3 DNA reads TGCAGTGCTAGTCCAGGGTCCGGGGAGCTGTTTTTT. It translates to CSASPGSGELFF.

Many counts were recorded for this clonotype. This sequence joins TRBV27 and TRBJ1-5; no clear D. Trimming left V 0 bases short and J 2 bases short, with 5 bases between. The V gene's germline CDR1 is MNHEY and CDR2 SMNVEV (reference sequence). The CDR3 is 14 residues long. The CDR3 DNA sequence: TGTGCCAGCAGTTTATCGATTGGCAATCAGCCCCAGCATTTT. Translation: CASSLSIGNQPQHF.

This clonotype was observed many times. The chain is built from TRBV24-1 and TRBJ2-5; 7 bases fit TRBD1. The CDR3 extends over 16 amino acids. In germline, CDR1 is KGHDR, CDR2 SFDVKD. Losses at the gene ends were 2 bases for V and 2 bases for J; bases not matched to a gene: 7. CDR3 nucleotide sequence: TGTGCCACCAGTGATTCTCAGGGGGTCCCTCAAGAGACCCAGTACTTC. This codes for CATSDSQGVPQETQYF.

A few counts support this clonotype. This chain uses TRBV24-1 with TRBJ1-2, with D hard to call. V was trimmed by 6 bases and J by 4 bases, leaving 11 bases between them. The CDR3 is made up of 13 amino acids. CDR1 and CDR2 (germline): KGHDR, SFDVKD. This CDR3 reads CATSRTLGYGYTF. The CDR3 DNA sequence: TGTGCCACCAGTCGGACCCTTGGCTATGGCTACACCTTC.

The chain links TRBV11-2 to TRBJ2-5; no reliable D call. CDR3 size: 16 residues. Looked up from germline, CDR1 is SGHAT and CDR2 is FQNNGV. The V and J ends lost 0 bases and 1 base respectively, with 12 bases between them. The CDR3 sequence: CASSLEMVGPQETQYF. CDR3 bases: TGTGCCAGCAGCTTAGAAATGGTGGGTCCCCAAGAGACCCAGTACTTC.

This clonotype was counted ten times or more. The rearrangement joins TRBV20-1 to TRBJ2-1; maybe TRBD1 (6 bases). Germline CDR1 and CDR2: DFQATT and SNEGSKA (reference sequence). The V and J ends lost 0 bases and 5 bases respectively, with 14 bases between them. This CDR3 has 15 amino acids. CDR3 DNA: TGCAGTGCTAGAGATACAGGGACCCTGGACAATGAGCAGTTCTTC. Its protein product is CSARDTGTLDNEQFF.

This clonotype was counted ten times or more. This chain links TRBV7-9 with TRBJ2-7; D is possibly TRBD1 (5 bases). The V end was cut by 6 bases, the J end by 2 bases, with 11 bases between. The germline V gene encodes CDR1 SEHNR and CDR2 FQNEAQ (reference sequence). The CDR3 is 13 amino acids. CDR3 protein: CASSLTDTYEQYF. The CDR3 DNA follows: TGTGCCAGCAGTTTGACAGACACCTACGAGCAGTACTTC.

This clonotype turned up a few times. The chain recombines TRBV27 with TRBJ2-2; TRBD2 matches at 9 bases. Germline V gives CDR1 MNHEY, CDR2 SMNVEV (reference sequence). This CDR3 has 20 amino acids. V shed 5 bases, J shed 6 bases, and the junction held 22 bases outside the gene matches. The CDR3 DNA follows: TGTGCCAGCAGTCCCCGCGAGCGGGAGGCCCCTCCTTATTGGGCCGGGGAGCTGTTTTTT. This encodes CASSPREREAPPYWAGELFF.

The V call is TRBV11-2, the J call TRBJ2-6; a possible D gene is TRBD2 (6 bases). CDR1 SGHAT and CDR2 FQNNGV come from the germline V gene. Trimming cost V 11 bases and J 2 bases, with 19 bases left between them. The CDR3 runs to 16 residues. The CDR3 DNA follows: TGTGCCGGTAACGGCGGGATTCCCCCTGGGGCCAACGTCCTGACTTTC. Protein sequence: CAGNGGIPPGANVLTF.

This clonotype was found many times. In DNA form, the CDR3 reads TGTGCCAGCAGCCATTCTAGCGGAGATAATGAGCAGTTCTTC. Protein product: CASSHSSGDNEQFF. The chain uses TRBV3-1 and TRBJ2-1; 7 bases match TRBD2. CDR1 and CDR2 (germline): LGHDT, YNNKEL (reference sequence). Trimming took 3 bases from V and 7 from J; bases not matched to a gene: 6. The CDR3 is 14 amino acids.

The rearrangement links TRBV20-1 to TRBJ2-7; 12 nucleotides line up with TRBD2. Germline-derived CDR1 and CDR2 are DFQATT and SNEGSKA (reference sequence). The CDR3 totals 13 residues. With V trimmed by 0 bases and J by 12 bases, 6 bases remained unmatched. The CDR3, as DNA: TGCAGTGCTAGAGAGAGACTAGCGGGAGCGGTGTACTTC. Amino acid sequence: CSARERLAGAVYF.

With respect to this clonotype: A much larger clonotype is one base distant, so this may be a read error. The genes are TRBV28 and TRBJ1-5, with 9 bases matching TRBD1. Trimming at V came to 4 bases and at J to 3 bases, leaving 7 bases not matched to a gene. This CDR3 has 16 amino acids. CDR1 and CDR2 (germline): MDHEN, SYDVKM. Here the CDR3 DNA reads TGTGCCAGCAGTTCCTCGGGACAGGGAAACAATCAGCCCCAGCATTTT. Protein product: CASSSSGQGNNQPQHF.

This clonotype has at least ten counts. CDR3 sequence reads: CASTSTNTGELFF. The CDR3 nucleotides read TGCGCCAGCACGTCAACGAACACCGGGGAGCTGTTTTTT. V usage is TRBV5-1 and J usage is TRBJ2-2; D remains unclear. Germline V CDR1 and CDR2: SGHRS, YFSETQ. V shed 6 bases and J shed 0 bases, with 6 bases lying between them. The CDR3 is made up of 13 amino acids.

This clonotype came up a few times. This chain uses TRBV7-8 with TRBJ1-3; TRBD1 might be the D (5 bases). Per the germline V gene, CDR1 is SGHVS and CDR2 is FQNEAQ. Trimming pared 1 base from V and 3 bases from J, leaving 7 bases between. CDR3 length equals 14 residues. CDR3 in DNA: TGTGCCAGCAGCTTAGGGGGGTTTGGAAACACCATATATTTT. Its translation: CASSLGGFGNTIYF.

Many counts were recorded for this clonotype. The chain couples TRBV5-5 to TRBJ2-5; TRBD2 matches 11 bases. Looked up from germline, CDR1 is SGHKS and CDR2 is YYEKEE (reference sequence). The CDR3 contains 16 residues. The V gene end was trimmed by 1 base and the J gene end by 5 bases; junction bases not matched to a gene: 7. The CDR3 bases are TGTGCCAGCAGCTTGACTAGCGGGAGCGGGCGGGAGACCCAGTACTTC. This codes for CASSLTSGSGRETQYF.

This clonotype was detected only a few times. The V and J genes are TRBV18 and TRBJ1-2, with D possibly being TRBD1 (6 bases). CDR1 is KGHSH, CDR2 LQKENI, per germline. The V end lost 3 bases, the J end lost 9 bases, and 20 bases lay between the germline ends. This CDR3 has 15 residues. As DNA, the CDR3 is TGTGCCAGCTCACCGACTCCACAGGGCTCTACCAGCTACACCTTC. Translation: CASSPTPQGSTSYTF. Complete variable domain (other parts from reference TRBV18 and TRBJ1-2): NAGVMQNPRHLVRRRGQEARLRCSPMKGHSHVYWYRQLPEEGLKFMVYLQKENIIDESGMPKERFSAEFPKEGPSILRIQQVVRGDSAAYFCASSPTPQGSTSYTFGSGTRLTVV.

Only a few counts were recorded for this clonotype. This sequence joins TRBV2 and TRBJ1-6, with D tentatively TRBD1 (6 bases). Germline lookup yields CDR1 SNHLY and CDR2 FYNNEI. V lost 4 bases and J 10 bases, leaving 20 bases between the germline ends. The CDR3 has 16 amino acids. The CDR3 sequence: CASSVQHTGNGSPLHF. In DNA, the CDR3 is TGTGCCAGCAGTGTACAGCACACAGGGAACGGGTCACCCCTCCACTTT. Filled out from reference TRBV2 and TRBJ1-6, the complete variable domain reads EPEVTQTPSHQVTQMGQEVILRCVPISNHLYFYWYRQILGQKVEFLVSFYNNEISEKSEIFDDQFSVERPDGSNFTLKIRSTKLEDSAMYFCASSVQHTGNGSPLHFGNGTRLTVT.